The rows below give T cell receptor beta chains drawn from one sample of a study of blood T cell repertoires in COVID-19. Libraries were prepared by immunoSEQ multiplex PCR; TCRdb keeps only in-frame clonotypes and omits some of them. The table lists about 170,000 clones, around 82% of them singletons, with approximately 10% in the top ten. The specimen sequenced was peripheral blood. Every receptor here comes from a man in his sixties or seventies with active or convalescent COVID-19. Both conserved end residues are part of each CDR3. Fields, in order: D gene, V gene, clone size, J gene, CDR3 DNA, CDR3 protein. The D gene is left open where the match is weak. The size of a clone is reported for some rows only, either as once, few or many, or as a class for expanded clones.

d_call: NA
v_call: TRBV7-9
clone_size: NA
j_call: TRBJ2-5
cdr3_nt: TGTGCCAGCACCCCCATGGAGACCCAGTACTTC
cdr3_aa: CASTPMETQYF

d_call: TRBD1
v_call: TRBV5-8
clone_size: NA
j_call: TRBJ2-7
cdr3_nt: TGTGCCAGCAGGGTGAGTTGGCAGGGGGCGTACGAGCAGTACTTC
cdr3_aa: CASRVSWQGAYEQYF

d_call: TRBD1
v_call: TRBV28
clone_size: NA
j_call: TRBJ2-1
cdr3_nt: TGTGCCAGCAGTAAGCAGGGGGTTGGTGAGCAGTTCTTC
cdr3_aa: CASSKQGVGEQFF

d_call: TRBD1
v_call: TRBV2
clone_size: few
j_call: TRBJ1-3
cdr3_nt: TGTGCCAGCAGTGTTGCGCAGGGGGAAAACACCATATATTTT
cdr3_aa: CASSVAQGENTIYF

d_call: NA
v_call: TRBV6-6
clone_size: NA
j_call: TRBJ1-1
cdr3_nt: TGTGCCAGCAGTGACAGCGTTGTTACTGAAGCTTTCTTT
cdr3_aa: CASSDSVVTEAFF

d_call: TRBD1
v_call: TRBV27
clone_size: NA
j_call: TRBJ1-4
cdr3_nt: TGTGCCAGCAGTTTATACGGAGGACAGGGGTATACTAATGAAAAACTGTTTTTT
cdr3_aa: CASSLYGGQGYTNEKLFF

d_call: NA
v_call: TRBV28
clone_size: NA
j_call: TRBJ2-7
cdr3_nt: TGTGCCAGCAGACCACCGGGACTCTTACACTACGAGCAGTACTTC
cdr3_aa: CASRPPGLLHYEQYF

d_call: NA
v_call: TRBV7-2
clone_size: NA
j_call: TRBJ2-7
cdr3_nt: TGTGCCAGCAGCTCTTGGACAGCTTCCTACGAGCAGTACTTC
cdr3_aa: CASSSWTASYEQYF

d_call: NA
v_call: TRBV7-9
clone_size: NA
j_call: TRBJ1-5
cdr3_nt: TGTGCCAGCAGTTTTTTTAGCGGTCAACACCGGGATCAGCCCCAGCATTTT
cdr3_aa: CASSFFSGQHRDQPQHF

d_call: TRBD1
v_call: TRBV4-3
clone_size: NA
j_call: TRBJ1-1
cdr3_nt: TGCGCCAGCAGCCCTGACAGGGTCGGCACTGAAGCTTTCTTT
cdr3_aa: CASSPDRVGTEAFF

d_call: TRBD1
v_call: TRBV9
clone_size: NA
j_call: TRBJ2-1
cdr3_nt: TGTGCCAGCAGCAATTACGACAGGGCGGTCAATGAGCAGTTCTTC
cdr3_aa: CASSNYDRAVNEQFF

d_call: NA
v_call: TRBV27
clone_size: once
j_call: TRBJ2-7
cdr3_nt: TGTGCCAGCAGTCCGGGGATGCGGGGAACCTTTATGGACGAGCAGTACTTC
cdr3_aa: CASSPGMRGTFMDEQYF

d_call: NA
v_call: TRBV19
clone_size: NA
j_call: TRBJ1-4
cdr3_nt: TGTGCCAGTTCAGGGCTTTCTGCAACTAATGAAAAACTGTTTTTT
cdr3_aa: CASSGLSATNEKLFF

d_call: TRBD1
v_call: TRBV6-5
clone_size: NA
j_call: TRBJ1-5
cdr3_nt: TGTGCCAGCAGTTACGGGGGACAGGGAAAGCAGCCCCAGCATTTT
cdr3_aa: CASSYGGQGKQPQHF

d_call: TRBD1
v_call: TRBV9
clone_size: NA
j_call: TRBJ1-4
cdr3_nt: TGTGCCAGCAGCCCGGGGTCTCAGACAGGGGGCGAAAAACTGTTTTTT
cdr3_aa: CASSPGSQTGGEKLFF

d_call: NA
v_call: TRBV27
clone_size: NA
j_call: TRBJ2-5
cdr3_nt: TGTGCCAGCAGTTTAATAGGACACCGAATATTCGAGGCCCAGTACTTC
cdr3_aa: CASSLIGHRIFEAQYF

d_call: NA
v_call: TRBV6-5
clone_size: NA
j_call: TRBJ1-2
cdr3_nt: TGTGCCAGCACCACCTCCGGGATCGGGAACTATGGCTACACCTTC
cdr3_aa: CASTTSGIGNYGYTF

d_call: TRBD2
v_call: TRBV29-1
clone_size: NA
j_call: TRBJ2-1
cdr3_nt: TGCAGCGTTATGACTAGCGGGGTGAGTGAGCAGTTCTTC
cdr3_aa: CSVMTSGVSEQFF